This T cell receptor (beta chain) stems from a study of CD8+CD57+ T cells in acquired aplastic anemia. On the study more broadly: Healthy donors had, on average, about 9.9 million reads for their CD4+ cells.

Genomic DNA acted as the template from which TCR beta VDJ combination and CDR3 sequence profiling were carried out. TCRdb re-called the reads through MiXCR, storing one row per CDR3 protein. This table holds some 210,000 distinct CDR3 sequences, 61% found once. The V gene end was trimmed by 5 bases and the J gene end by 11 bases; junction bases not matched to a gene: 12. CDR1 and CDR2 from the germline V gene are DFQATT and SNEGSKA (reference sequence). This CDR3 has 13 residues. The sequencing sample was made of sorted CD4+, CD8+, or CD8+CD57+ T cells (not recorded which) from PBMCs. This chain links TRBV20-1 with TRBJ1-1, with TRBD1 matching 9 bases. This TCR came from a human donor in good health. The CDR3 coding sequence is TGCAGTGCTCCCGGGACAGGGAGGATTGGCGCTTTCTTT. This sequence encodes CSAPGTGRIGAFF.